Listed below are T cell receptor beta chains from one sample, sequenced in a study of blood T cell repertoires in COVID-19. Only in-frame clones appear in the TCRdb table, and some are missing; sequencing was by immunoSEQ multiplex PCR. Of a few hundred thousand clones listed, around 85% were seen once; the top ten hold 0.85% to 1%. Sample: peripheral blood. These receptors came from a human donor with COVID-19, enrolled during active disease. The donor label of this sample is uncertain. Each CDR3 is given with its conserved first and last residue. A D gene is named only where the DNA matches it firmly.

CASSPPLAGVGGELFF	TRBV28	TRBJ2-2	TRBD2
CASSLEAVLTEAFF	TRBV7-3	TRBJ1-1	.
CASSPRRNTGELFF	TRBV7-3	TRBJ2-2	.
CASSLMGGDQPQHF	TRBV27	TRBJ1-5	.
CASSPQTGNLNTEAFF	TRBV18	TRBJ1-1	.
CASSLAGVGESPLHF	TRBV28	TRBJ1-6	.
CASSTGETQYF	TRBV7-2	TRBJ2-5	.
CASLGLDNEQFF	TRBV27	TRBJ2-1	.
CASSRGGRSSYEQYF	TRBV6-5	TRBJ2-7	.
CSVESRGTEQYF	TRBV29-1	TRBJ2-7	TRBD1
CASGRLAGSSEQFF	TRBV28	TRBJ2-1	TRBD2
CASSFTGTGNQPQHF	TRBV5-8	TRBJ1-5	TRBD1
CASSFGGPNGYTF	TRBV12-3/TRBV12-4	TRBJ1-2	.
CASSYRTSGSTGELFF	TRBV7-8	TRBJ2-2	TRBD2
CASSLSDFASYEQYF	TRBV11-1	TRBJ2-7	.
CASTGQNTEAFF	TRBV6-5	TRBJ1-1	.
CASSPSRDGQTGNTEAFF	TRBV5-1	TRBJ1-1	.
CASSQDAALKGYTF	TRBV3-1/TRBV3-2	TRBJ1-2	.
CASSLGRGNTEAFF	TRBV11-3	TRBJ1-1	.
CASSGTSGYVSTDTQYF	TRBV6-2/TRBV6-3	TRBJ2-3	TRBD2
CASSHRDRGYTEAFF	TRBV4-1	TRBJ1-1	TRBD1
CASRPRGATDTQYF	TRBV7-3	TRBJ2-3	TRBD2
CAWSAGTGETEAFF	TRBV30	TRBJ1-1	TRBD1
CASSLTGGGYTF	TRBV6-5	TRBJ1-2	TRBD1
CSASRGGPYGYTF	TRBV20-1	TRBJ1-2	.
CASTMDRGQGETQYF	TRBV11-2	TRBJ2-5	TRBD1
CALRPGVVSYNEQFF	TRBV30	TRBJ2-1	.
CAAGGMEGGYTF	TRBV3-1/TRBV3-2	TRBJ1-2	.
CASSRTGGLNTEAFF	TRBV3-1/TRBV3-2	TRBJ1-1	TRBD1
CASSITGGPTNEKLFF	TRBV19	TRBJ1-4	.
CASSLTGDPHKETQYF	TRBV5-1	TRBJ2-5	.
CASRFGGMYNEQFF	TRBV7-2	TRBJ2-1	.
CASTYGQVGEKLFF	TRBV6-6	TRBJ1-4	TRBD1
CASRFYSGPTYEQYF	TRBV6-5	TRBJ2-7	.
CASSQGRASGRGETQYF	TRBV4-3	TRBJ2-5	TRBD2
CASSLAVAGNEQFF	TRBV27	TRBJ2-1	.
CASSGTGSYEQYF	TRBV7-2	TRBJ2-7	TRBD1
CASSPGGSEGEKLFF	TRBV18	TRBJ1-4	.
CASSWASTGQMNTEAFF	TRBV5-5	TRBJ1-1	TRBD1
CASNNSPGSHSNQPQHF	TRBV28	TRBJ1-5	.
CASSLKGTADQPQHF	TRBV19	TRBJ1-5	TRBD1
CAISDGSSNEKLFF	TRBV10-3	TRBJ1-4	.
CATSREVLAEGFNQPQHF	TRBV15	TRBJ1-5	.
CASSLLSGGDATNEKLFF	TRBV7-9	TRBJ1-4	TRBD1
CASSLIALNTGELFF	TRBV7-3	TRBJ2-2	.
CASIRRAAPPDTQYF	TRBV19	TRBJ2-3	.
CASSGRSGRGGLTDTQYF	TRBV9	TRBJ2-3	TRBD2
CASSSPLNRGEQPQHF	TRBV27	TRBJ1-5	TRBD1
CASSYYPENYGYTF	TRBV6-6	TRBJ1-2	.
CASSPLPDRVTIYF	TRBV18	TRBJ1-3	TRBD1
CATSDFQGGTDTQYF	TRBV24-1	TRBJ2-3	TRBD1
CASSSSSGGGQYF	TRBV7-6	TRBJ2-7	TRBD2
CASSQEDRGLYYGYTF	TRBV5-1	TRBJ1-2	TRBD1
CASSSSSGRAMNEQFF	TRBV5-1	TRBJ2-1	TRBD2
CASSLGQGEFEQYF	TRBV6-5	TRBJ2-7	TRBD1